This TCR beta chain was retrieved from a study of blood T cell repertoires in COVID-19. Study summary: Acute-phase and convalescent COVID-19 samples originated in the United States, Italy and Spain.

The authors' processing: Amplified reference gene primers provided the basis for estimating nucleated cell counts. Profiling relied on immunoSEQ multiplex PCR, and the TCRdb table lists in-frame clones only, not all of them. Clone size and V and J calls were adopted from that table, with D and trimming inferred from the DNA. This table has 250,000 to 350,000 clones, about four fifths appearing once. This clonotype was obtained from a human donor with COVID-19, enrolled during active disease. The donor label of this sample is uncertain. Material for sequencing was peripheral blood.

CDR3 DNA: TGTGCCAGTACCCCGGGACAAGGAGGCGACTATGGCTACACCTTC. Its translation: CASTPGQGGDYGYTF. The chain uses TRBV19 and TRBJ1-2; D possibly corresponds to TRBD1 (6 bases). The germline gives CDR1 LNHDA, CDR2 SQIVND (reference sequence). Trimming left V 7 bases short and J 3 bases short, with 18 bases between. CDR3 size: 15 residues.